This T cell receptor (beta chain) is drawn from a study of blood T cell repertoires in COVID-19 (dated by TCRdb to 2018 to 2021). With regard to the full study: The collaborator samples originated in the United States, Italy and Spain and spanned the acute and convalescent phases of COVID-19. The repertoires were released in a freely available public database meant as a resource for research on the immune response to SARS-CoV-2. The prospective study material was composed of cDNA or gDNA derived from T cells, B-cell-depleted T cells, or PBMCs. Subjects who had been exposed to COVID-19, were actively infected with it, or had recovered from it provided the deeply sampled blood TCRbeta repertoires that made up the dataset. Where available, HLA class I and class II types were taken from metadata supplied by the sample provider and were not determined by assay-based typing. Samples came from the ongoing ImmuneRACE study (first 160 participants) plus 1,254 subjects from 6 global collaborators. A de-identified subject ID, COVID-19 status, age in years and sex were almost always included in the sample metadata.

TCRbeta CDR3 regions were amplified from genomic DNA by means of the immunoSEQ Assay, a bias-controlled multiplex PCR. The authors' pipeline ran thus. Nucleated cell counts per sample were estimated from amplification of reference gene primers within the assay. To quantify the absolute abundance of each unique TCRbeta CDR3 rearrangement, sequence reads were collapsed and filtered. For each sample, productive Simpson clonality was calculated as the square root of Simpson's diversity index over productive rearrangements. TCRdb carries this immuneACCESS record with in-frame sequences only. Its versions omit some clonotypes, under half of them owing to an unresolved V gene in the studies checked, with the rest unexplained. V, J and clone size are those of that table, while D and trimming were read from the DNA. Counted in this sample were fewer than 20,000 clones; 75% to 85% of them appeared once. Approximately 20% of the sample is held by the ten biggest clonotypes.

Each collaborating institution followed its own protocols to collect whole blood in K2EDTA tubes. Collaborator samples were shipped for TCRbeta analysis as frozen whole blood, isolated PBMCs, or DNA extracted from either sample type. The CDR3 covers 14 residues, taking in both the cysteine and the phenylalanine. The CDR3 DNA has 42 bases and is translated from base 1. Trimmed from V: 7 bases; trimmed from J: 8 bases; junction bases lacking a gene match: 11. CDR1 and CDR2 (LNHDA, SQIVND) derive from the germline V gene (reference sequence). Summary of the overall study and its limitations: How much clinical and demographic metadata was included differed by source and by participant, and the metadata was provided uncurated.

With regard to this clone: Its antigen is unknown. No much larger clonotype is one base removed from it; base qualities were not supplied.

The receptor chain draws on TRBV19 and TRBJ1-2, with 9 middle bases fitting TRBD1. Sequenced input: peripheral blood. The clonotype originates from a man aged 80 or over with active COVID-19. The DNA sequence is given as TGTGCCAGTAATACGGACAGGGGAAGAGGAGGCTACACCTTC. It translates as CASNTDRGRGGYTF. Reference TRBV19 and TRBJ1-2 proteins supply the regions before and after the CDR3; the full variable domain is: DGGITQSPKYLFRKEGQNVTLSCEQNLNHDAMYWYRQDPGQGLRLIYYSQIVNDFQKGDIAEGYSVSREKKESFPLTVTSAQKNPTAFYLCASNTDRGRGGYTFGSGTRLTVV.